Detailed here is one TCR beta chain. This specimen comes from a study of blood T cell repertoires in COVID-19. Across the study: T cells, B-cell-depleted T cells, or PBMCs provided the cDNA or gDNA that served as material.

Clones were read by immunoSEQ multiplex PCR, and TCRdb kept only the in-frame ones, dropping some. The table includes some 200,000 clones, about 79% detected once. The receptor was derived from a human donor in a cohort sampled during active COVID-19. The sequencing sample was made of peripheral blood.

DNA for the CDR3: TGTGCCAGCAGTCCGAGTCTGGGACAGGGCCACGATGAGCAGTTCTTC. It translates to CASSPSLGQGHDEQFF. The chain is built from TRBV6-2 or TRBV6-3 and TRBJ2-1; 9 positions match TRBD1. The V segment lost 5 bases and the J segment 8 bases; nucleotides outside the gene matches: 13. CDR3 length: 16 residues. Germline V gene sequence: CDR1 MNHEY, CDR2 SVGEGT.